These 2 T cell receptor beta chains share one sample of origin, sequenced in a study of T-cell memory formation after mild COVID-19. One entry per CDR3 protein, called by TCRdb with MiXCR from the 5' RACE reads. The sample records 44,000 or so distinct CDR3 sequences, approximately 9.7% being singletons. The sample taken for sequencing was PBMCs or a T cell subset sorted from them (not recorded which). The receptors come from an adult woman who had mild COVID-19 (a few samples of this study predate the infection). Cell type and time point are not known.

The chain has TRBV20-1 and TRBJ1-1; no clear D gene. Trimming pared 3 bases from V and 4 bases from J, leaving 6 bases between. From germline, CDR1 is DFQATT and CDR2 SNEGSKA (reference sequence). This CDR3 is 11 amino acids long. The CDR3 here is CSASPGTEAFF. The CDR3 DNA reads as TGCAGTGCTAGTCCTGGCACTGAAGCTTTCTTT.

The rearrangement joins TRBV20-1 to TRBJ1-5; no definite D call. V lost 3 bases, J lost 1 base, and 4 bases lay in between. CDR1 and CDR2 from the germline V gene are DFQATT and SNEGSKA (reference sequence). This CDR3 is 12 amino acids long. CDR3 residues: CSARVSNQPQHF. The DNA for the CDR3 is TGCAGTGCTAGGGTCAGCAATCAGCCCCAGCATTTT.